This T cell receptor (beta chain) was identified during a study of blood T cell repertoires in COVID-19. As for the study in general: Some COVID-19 samples were acute and others convalescent; all came from the United States, Italy and Spain. Sources were T cells, B-cell-depleted T cells, or PBMCs; the material itself was cDNA or gDNA.

The CDR3 spans 14 residues. The V end lost 0 bases, the J end lost 0 bases, and 8 bases lay between the germline ends. Germline V gene data show CDR1 as SQVTM and CDR2 as ANQGSEA. Original methodology: Reference gene primer amplification in the assay estimated nucleated cell counts. Clones were sequenced by immunoSEQ multiplex PCR, and TCRdb holds only the in-frame ones, with some missing. V, J and clone size derive from that table, while D and trimming were established from the DNA sequence. The table lists over 85,000 clones, nearly 90% of them singletons. The origin of this receptor is a man aged 70-80 years with acute or convalescent COVID-19. This rearrangement joins TRBV29-1 to TRBJ1-1; the D is unclear. The sequenced sample consisted of peripheral blood. CDR3 sequence (DNA): TGCAGCGTTGAAGATGGAGGATTGAACACTGAAGCTTTCTTT. This translates into CSVEDGGLNTEAFF.